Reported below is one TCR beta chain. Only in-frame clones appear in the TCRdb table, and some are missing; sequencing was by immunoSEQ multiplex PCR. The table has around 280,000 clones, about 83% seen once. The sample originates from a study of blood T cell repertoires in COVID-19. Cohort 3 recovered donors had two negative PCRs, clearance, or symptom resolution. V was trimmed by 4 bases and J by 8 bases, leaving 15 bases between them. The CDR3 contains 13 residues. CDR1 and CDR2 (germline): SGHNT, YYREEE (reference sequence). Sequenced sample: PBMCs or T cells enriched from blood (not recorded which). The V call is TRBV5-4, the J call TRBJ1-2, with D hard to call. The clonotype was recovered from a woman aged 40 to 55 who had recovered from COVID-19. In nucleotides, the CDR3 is TGTGCCAGCAGCCCCGTCAGAAAATCGGGCTACACCTTC. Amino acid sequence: CASSPVRKSGYTF. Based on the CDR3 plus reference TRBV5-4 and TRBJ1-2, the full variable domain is ETGVTQSPTHLIKTRGQQVTLRCSSQSGHNTVSWYQQALGQGPQFIFQYYREEENGRGNFPPRFSGLQFPNYSSELNVNALELDDSALYLCASSPVRKSGYTFGSGTRLTVV.